These 15 T cell receptor beta chains were all obtained from the same sample, sequenced in a study. Each CDR3 protein gets one entry after TCRdb re-called the 5' RACE reads with MiXCR. The table lists roughly 55,000 distinct CDR3 sequences, 24% of them singletons. Sequencing used tumor-infiltrating naive CD4+ T cells sorted from the breast tumor. Stated subset: naive CD4+ T cells, CD4+CD45RA+CD25-. These receptors originate from a female donor with breast cancer.

The chain has TRBV5-1 and TRBJ1-1; a possible D gene is TRBD1 (5 bases). The CDR3 extends over 13 amino acids. V lost 0 bases, J lost 11 bases, and 14 bases lay in between. Germline-derived CDR1 and CDR2 are SGHRS and YFSETQ. The DNA for the CDR3 is TGCGCCAGCAGCTTGGGACAGAATGGAATGGCTTTCTTT. Residues: CASSLGQNGMAFF.

About this clonotype itself: This may come from a read error, since a much larger clone is one base off. The V gene is TRBV5-1, the J gene TRBJ2-1, with 13 nucleotides matching TRBD2. Per germline, CDR1 SGHRS and CDR2 YFSETQ. CDR3 length equals 15 residues. The CDR3 spells CASSLTSGRYNEQSF. As DNA, the CDR3 is TGCGCCAGCAGCCTGACTAGCGGGAGGTACAATGAGCAGTCCTTC.

Comments on this clonotype: Relative to the germline gene, one junction end is altered; a read error may explain this. The chain has TRBV5-4 and TRBJ2-1; 9 nucleotides align to TRBD2. CDR1 is SGHNT, CDR2 YYREEE, per germline (reference sequence). The CDR3 runs to 15 residues. CDR3 protein: CASSLRLAENNEQFF. Here the CDR3 DNA reads TGCGCCAGCAGCTTGCGACTAGCGGAGAACAATGAGCAGTTCTTC.

The gene calls are TRBV7-2 and TRBJ1-3, with D possibly TRBD1 on 5 matching bases. This CDR3 region has 15 residues. Germline assignment: CDR1 SGHTA and CDR2 FQGNSA. Trimming shortened V by 6 bases and J by 4 bases, and 16 bases separated the two germline ends. The CDR3 DNA is TGTGCCAGCAGTATTAGACAAGGGGCCGGAAACACCATATATTTT. This sequence encodes CASSIRQGAGNTIYF.

With respect to this clonotype: This may stem from a read error, because a much larger clone lies one nucleotide away. The CDR3 sequence: CASRYPASVGTEAFF. Here the CDR3 DNA reads TGTGCCAGCAGGTACCCAGCCTCCGTCGGCACTGAAGCTTTCTTT. The chain combines TRBV6-2 or TRBV6-3 with TRBJ1-1; D gene uncertain. V lost 6 bases to trimming and J lost 4 bases, with 18 bases between them. The CDR3 contains 15 residues. The germline gives CDR1 MNHEY, CDR2 SVGEGT.

This clonotype was counted many times. The V gene is TRBV5-1, the J gene TRBJ1-1; D may be TRBD1 (6 bases). The CDR3 is 14 residues long. V was clipped by 7 bases and J by 1 base, with 14 bases between them. Germline CDR1 reads SGHRS; CDR2 reads YFSETQ. The CDR3 coding sequence is TGCGCCAGCTACCCGACAGGCCCGAACACTGAAGCTTTCTTT. This encodes CASYPTGPNTEAFF.

Concerning this clonotype: A read error may produce the germline difference seen at one junction end. The chain uses TRBV9 and TRBJ2-5; either TRBD1 or TRBD2 may fit D (6 bases each). This CDR3 is built from 17 residues. Per the germline V gene, CDR1 is SGDLS and CDR2 is YYNGEE. This CDR3 is CASSVGNGGPRGETQHF. The CDR3 DNA is TGTGCCAGCAGCGTAGGGAATGGGGGGCCTAGGGGAGAGACCCAGCACTTC.

The J gene is TRBJ1-1, the V gene TRBV12-3 or TRBV12-4; possibly TRBD1 for D (6 bases). The V end was cut by 6 bases, the J end by 11 bases, with 19 bases between. The CDR3 sequence is 13 residues long. The CDR3 bases are TGTGCCAGCAGCCCAGGACAGTCGCTTGAGGCTTTCTTT. Amino acid sequence: CASSPGQSLEAFF.

There are many counts of this clonotype. The gene calls are TRBV6-1 and TRBJ2-1; D unclear. The CDR3 length is 14 residues. In germline, CDR1 is MNHNS, CDR2 SASEGT. Trimming stripped 4 bases from V and 6 bases from J, with 13 bases between. This CDR3 reads CASSVFAGVNEQFF. Written as DNA, the CDR3 is TGTGCCAGCAGTGTTTTCGCCGGAGTCAATGAGCAGTTCTTC.

This clonotype was seen only a few times. This chain uses TRBV10-2 with TRBJ1-1, with 8 bases aligning to TRBD1. The V gene's germline CDR1 is WSHSY and CDR2 SAAADI. The J segment lost 5 bases and the V segment lost 6 bases, leaving 5 bases of the junction unmatched. CDR3 length: 13 residues. Here the CDR3 reads CASRPGQVTEAFF. The CDR3 DNA is TGCGCCAGCAGACCGGGACAGGTGACTGAAGCTTTCTTT.

The chain is built from TRBV30 and TRBJ1-3; D remains unclear. Germline CDR1 GTSNPN, CDR2 SVGIG (reference sequence). This CDR3 is built from 14 residues. Between the trimmed V and J ends, which lost 2 bases and 0 bases, there was a span of 8 bases. For the CDR3, the DNA is TGTGCCTGGAGTACTCTCCACTCTGGAAACACCATATATTTT. Amino acid sequence: CAWSTLHSGNTIYF. Full variable domain (missing parts from reference TRBV30 and TRBJ1-3): SQTIHQWPATLVQPVGSPLSLECTVEGTSNPNLYWYRQAAGRGLQLLFYSVGIGQISSEVPQNLSASRPQDRQFILSSKKLLLSDSGFYLCAWSTLHSGNTIYFGEGSWLTVV.

The genes are TRBV29-1 and TRBJ2-1; 10 bases are a match to TRBD1. The junction had 21 bases not matched to a gene; V was cut back by 2 bases and J by 14 bases. Per the germline V gene, CDR1 is SQVTM and CDR2 is ANQGSEA. The CDR3 contains 17 residues. This CDR3 reads CSVEPILPGQGSLIEFF. The CDR3 DNA reads as TGCAGCGTTGAACCGATCCTCCCGGGACAGGGGAGTTTAATAGAGTTCTTC.

V and J are TRBV6-5 and TRBJ2-7, with D maybe TRBD1 (6 bases). The V end lost 2 bases, the J end lost 1 base, and 12 bases lay between the germline ends. The germline gives CDR1 MNHEY, CDR2 SVGAGI. This CDR3 has 15 amino acids. Here the CDR3 reads CASSYRGGQSYEQYF. The CDR3 DNA sequence: TGTGCCAGCAGTTACAGAGGGGGACAATCCTACGAGCAGTACTTC.

The rearrangement joins TRBV5-1 to TRBJ1-1, with D possibly being TRBD1 (5 bases). Trimming took off 2 bases at V and 5 bases at J, with 16 bases between the two ends. The CDR3 is 15 amino acids. Germline-derived CDR1 and CDR2 are SGHRS and YFSETQ. CDR3 DNA sequence: TGCGCCAGCAGCTTAGGAGGGCAGGAGGGGACTGAAGCTTTCTTT. This gives the protein CASSLGGQEGTEAFF.

The chain uses TRBV7-9 and TRBJ2-7; D might be TRBD2 (7 bases). V was pared by 1 base and J by 0 bases, with 10 bases between. The CDR3 extends over 15 amino acids. Germline V lookup: CDR1 SEHNR, CDR2 FQNEAQ (reference sequence). DNA of the CDR3: TGTGCCAGCAGCTTAGAGGGGGGGGCCTCCTACGAGCAGTACTTC. This translates into CASSLEGGASYEQYF.